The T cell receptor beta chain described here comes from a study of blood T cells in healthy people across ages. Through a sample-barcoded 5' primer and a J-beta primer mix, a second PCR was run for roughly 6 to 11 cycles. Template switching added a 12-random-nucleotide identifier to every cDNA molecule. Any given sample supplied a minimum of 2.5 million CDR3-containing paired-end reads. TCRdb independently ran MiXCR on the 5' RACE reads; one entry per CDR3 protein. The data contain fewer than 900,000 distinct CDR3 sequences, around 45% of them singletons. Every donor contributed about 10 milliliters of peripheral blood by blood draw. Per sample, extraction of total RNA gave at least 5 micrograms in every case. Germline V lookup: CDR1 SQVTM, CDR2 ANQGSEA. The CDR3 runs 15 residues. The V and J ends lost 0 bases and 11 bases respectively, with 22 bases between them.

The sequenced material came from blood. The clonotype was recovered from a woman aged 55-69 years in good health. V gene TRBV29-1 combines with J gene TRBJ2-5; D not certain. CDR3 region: CSVEDDLIRYNEQYF. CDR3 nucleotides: TGCAGCGTTGAAGATGACCTAATCCGCTACAATGAGCAGTACTTC. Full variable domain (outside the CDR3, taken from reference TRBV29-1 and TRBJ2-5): SAVISQKPSRDICQRGTSLTIQCQVDSQVTMMFWYRQQPGQSLTLIATANQGSEATYESGFVIDKFPISRPNLTFSTLTVSNMSPEDSSIYLCSVEDDLIRYNEQYFGPGTRLLVL.